The 6 T cell receptor beta chains in this list originate from one sample, sequenced in a study of shared clonotypes between healthy human individuals. Here immunoSEQ multiplex PCR was the method, and the copy in TCRdb shows in-frame clones only, minus some. The repertoire holds about 1.1 million clones, with 70% to 80% as singletons. Sequencing was performed on memory CD4+ T cells from PBMCs. Indicated subset: CD45RA-negative fraction. The receptors stem from a man between 18 and 35 years old in good health. Some clones in this sample may be carry-over from other donors' samples.

This clone was seen just once. The chain recombines TRBV11-2 with TRBJ1-1, with D possibly matching TRBD1 (6 bases). CDR3 length equals 14 residues. V was trimmed by 6 bases and J by 11 bases, leaving 22 bases between them. Germline lookup yields CDR1 SGHAT and CDR2 FQNNGV. The CDR3 loop is CASSFDRMPPSAFF. For the CDR3, the DNA is TGTGCCAGCAGTTTCGACAGGATGCCACCCTCCGCTTTCTTT.

A few counts support this clone. This chain uses TRBV4-1 with TRBJ1-1; the D is unclear. Between the trimmed V and J ends, which lost 4 bases and 3 bases, there was a span of 15 bases. Germline-derived CDR1 and CDR2 are MGHRA and YSYEKL. The CDR3 is made up of 15 amino acids. The CDR3 loop is CASSPWPRRDTEAFF. CDR3 in DNA: TGCGCCAGCAGCCCTTGGCCCCGGAGGGACACTGAAGCTTTCTTT.

This chain links TRBV6-7 with TRBJ2-7; no definite D call. TRBV6-7 belongs to the ORF category, with a function that is uncertain. V lost 6 bases and J lost 1, with 7 bases in between. The CDR3 runs 12 residues. CDR3 protein: CASRPESYEQYF. DNA of the CDR3: TGTGCCAGCAGGCCCGAGTCCTACGAGCAGTACTTC.

V usage is TRBV5-4 and J usage is TRBJ2-5; either TRBD1 or TRBD2 may supply D (5 bases each). The ends were cut back, 0 bases at V and 5 bases at J, with 14 bases in the middle. The germline V gene has CDR1 SGHNT and CDR2 YYREEE (reference sequence). This CDR3 is built from 15 residues. CDR3 loop: CASSLAGRHRETQYF. CDR3 bases: TGTGCCAGCAGCTTGGCGGGACGGCATAGGGAGACCCAGTACTTC.

The rearrangement uses TRBV2 and TRBJ2-2, with TRBD1 matching 10 bases. This CDR3 has 16 residues. Trimming cost V 6 bases and J 4 bases; bases outside gene matches: 8. Germline CDR1 SNHLY, CDR2 FYNNEI. CDR3 sequence (DNA): TGTGCCAGCAGGCGACAGGGGGCGGAGTTCACCGGGGAGCTGTTTTTT. It codes for CASRRQGAEFTGELFF.

The rearrangement uses TRBV6-6 and TRBJ2-5; D unclear. Looked up from germline, CDR1 is MNHNY and CDR2 is SVGAGI (reference sequence). The CDR3 consists of 12 residues. The V end lost 2 bases, the J end lost 4 bases, and 5 bases lay between the germline ends. This CDR3 is CASSYDIETQYF. CDR3 DNA: TGTGCCAGCAGTTACGACATAGAGACCCAGTACTTC.